This TCR beta chain was sequenced during a study of T-cell memory formation after mild COVID-19. Study overall: For the most part, TCR clusters were specific to one donor. Overall study findings and caveats: Pre-infection memory held some responding clones, suggesting pre-existing cross-reactive T cells responded. Those CD4+ clones that contracted were mainly in CM and EM (CD8+ ones in EMRA).

Trimming took 0 bases from V and 5 from J; bases not matched to a gene: 10. The length of the CDR3 is 17 residues. Germline assignment: CDR1 LGHNA and CDR2 YSLEER. cDNA libraries for TCR alpha and TCR beta, carrying sample barcodes and UMIs, came from 5'RACE with constant-segment primers. TCRdb re-analysed the 5' RACE reads in MiXCR, keeping a single row per CDR3 protein. The table records 350,000 to 450,000 distinct CDR3 sequences, about 20% of them present only once. This clonotype was counted only a few times. Its matching antigen is unknown. The genes are TRBV4-3 and TRBJ2-1; 7 nucleotides agree with TRBD2. Sample: PBMCs or a T cell subset sorted from them (not recorded which). This clonotype was sampled from an adult woman who had mild COVID-19 (a few samples of this study predate the infection). Cell type and time point are not known. CDR3 sequence: CASSQDLEREENNEQFF. The DNA for the CDR3 is TGCGCCAGCAGCCAAGATCTTGAACGGGAGGAAAACAATGAGCAGTTCTTC.